These T cell receptor beta chains were read from a single sample in a study of T-cell reconstitution after alpha-beta-depleted transplantation in children. TCRdb reprocessed the PCR reads with MiXCR, giving one entry per CDR3 protein. The data contain some 200,000 distinct CDR3 sequences, 6.6% of them singletons. This specimen was PBMCs, taken before TCRalphabeta/CD19-depleted stem cell transplant. These receptors all stem from a boy younger than 10 with acute lymphoblastic leukemia, due to receive a stem cell transplant. Both conserved end residues are part of each CDR3. D genes are given only for firm matches. The listing skips clone size in some rows; elsewhere it reads once, few, many or a size class.

CDR3nt: TGTGCCAGCAGAAGCGGGACAGGGAGTTCCTACGAGCAGTACTTC; CDR3aa: CASRSGTGSSYEQYF; abundance: few; d_gene: TRBD1; j_gene: TRBJ2-7; v_gene: TRBV6-2/TRBV6-3
CDR3nt: TGTGCCAGCAGCCAATTAGCGGGAGGGGGTCCTCTCAACAATGAGCAGTTCTTC; CDR3aa: CASSQLAGGGPLNNEQFF; abundance: once; d_gene: TRBD2; j_gene: TRBJ2-1; v_gene: TRBV4-2
CDR3nt: TGTGCCAGCAGCCTGGGACAGGGTAATGAAAAACTGTTTTTT; CDR3aa: CASSLGQGNEKLFF; abundance: many; d_gene: TRBD1; j_gene: TRBJ1-4; v_gene: TRBV7-6
CDR3nt: TGTGCCATCCAAAAACTGAACTCCTACAATGAGCAGTTCTTC; CDR3aa: CAIQKLNSYNEQFF; abundance: many; d_gene: .; j_gene: TRBJ2-1; v_gene: TRBV28
CDR3nt: TGTGCCAGCAGCCCTAGGACAGGGTACCAGACCCAGTACTTC; CDR3aa: CASSPRTGYQTQYF; abundance: many; d_gene: TRBD1; j_gene: TRBJ2-5; v_gene: TRBV7-9
CDR3nt: TGTGCCAGCAGCTTACTCGGCACTGAAGCTTTCTTT; CDR3aa: CASSLLGTEAFF; abundance: many; d_gene: .; j_gene: TRBJ1-1; v_gene: TRBV5-6
CDR3nt: TGCAGCGTTGAAGGTCAGGGAATGGGCGAGCAGTACTTC; CDR3aa: CSVEGQGMGEQYF; abundance: many; d_gene: .; j_gene: TRBJ2-7; v_gene: TRBV29-1
CDR3nt: TGCGCCAGCAGCTTGGCCGCTAGCGGGGGCAATGAGCAGTTCTTC; CDR3aa: CASSLAASGGNEQFF; abundance: .; d_gene: TRBD2; j_gene: TRBJ2-1; v_gene: TRBV5-1
CDR3nt: TGTGCCAGCTCTCGAGATCGCGAGCAGTACTTC; CDR3aa: CASSRDREQYF; abundance: few; d_gene: .; j_gene: TRBJ2-7; v_gene: TRBV28
CDR3nt: TGTGCCAGCAGCCCACCACGGACGGGAATCAATGAAAAACTGTTTTTT; CDR3aa: CASSPPRTGINEKLFF; abundance: few; d_gene: .; j_gene: TRBJ1-4; v_gene: TRBV5-5
CDR3nt: TGTGCCAGCAGCCAAGGGACGGGGACAGGGGGCGGTGGCTACACCTTC; CDR3aa: CASSQGTGTGGGGYTF; abundance: many; d_gene: TRBD1; j_gene: TRBJ1-2; v_gene: TRBV3-1
CDR3nt: TGCGCCAGCCACTCATCAGGCAGGGTGGTCCCCGGGGAGCTGTTTTTT; CDR3aa: CASHSSGRVVPGELFF; abundance: .; d_gene: .; j_gene: TRBJ2-2; v_gene: TRBV10-2
CDR3nt: TGCAGTGCCTACCGGGACAGGGGCACAGATACGCAGTATTTT; CDR3aa: CSAYRDRGTDTQYF; abundance: many; d_gene: TRBD1; j_gene: TRBJ2-3; v_gene: TRBV20-1
CDR3nt: TGTGCCAGCAGCTTGAGCGGGACAGGGCCTGTGCAGTACTTC; CDR3aa: CASSLSGTGPVQYF; abundance: many; d_gene: TRBD1; j_gene: TRBJ2-7; v_gene: TRBV5-6
CDR3nt: TGCAGTGCTCCACCCAGGGTGGGGAACACAGATACGCAGTATTTT; CDR3aa: CSAPPRVGNTDTQYF; abundance: many; d_gene: .; j_gene: TRBJ2-3; v_gene: TRBV20-1
CDR3nt: TGCAGCGTTGATCGGCAGGCTAGCTCCTACAATGAGCAGTTCTTC; CDR3aa: CSVDRQASSYNEQFF; abundance: many; d_gene: .; j_gene: TRBJ2-1; v_gene: TRBV29-1
CDR3nt: TGCAGTGCTAGAGGTCTGACGCACTCCTACGAGCAGTACTTC; CDR3aa: CSARGLTHSYEQYF; abundance: many; d_gene: .; j_gene: TRBJ2-7; v_gene: TRBV20-1
CDR3nt: TGCAGCGTTGCTGGGACTAGCGGGGTCTCCTACAATGAGCAGTTCTTC; CDR3aa: CSVAGTSGVSYNEQFF; abundance: many; d_gene: TRBD2; j_gene: TRBJ2-1; v_gene: TRBV29-1
CDR3nt: TGCGCCAGCAGCCAAGGGGGGGACTACAATGAGCAGTTCTTC; CDR3aa: CASSQGGDYNEQFF; abundance: few; d_gene: .; j_gene: TRBJ2-1; v_gene: TRBV5-1
CDR3nt: TGTGCCACCAGCAGGCCGGACCCCGGGGAGCTGTTTTTT; CDR3aa: CATSRPDPGELFF; abundance: many; d_gene: .; j_gene: TRBJ2-2; v_gene: TRBV15
CDR3nt: TGTGCCAGCAGCCAAGATTTTATACAGGGTATGGCCGAGCAGTACTTC; CDR3aa: CASSQDFIQGMAEQYF; abundance: few; d_gene: .; j_gene: TRBJ2-7; v_gene: TRBV14
CDR3nt: TGTGCCAGCAGCTTAGGGGTTTCCTACGAGCAGTACTTC; CDR3aa: CASSLGVSYEQYF; abundance: many; d_gene: .; j_gene: TRBJ2-7; v_gene: TRBV7-2
CDR3nt: TGTGCCAGCAGTTTAGACACATACAATGAGCAGTTCTTC; CDR3aa: CASSLDTYNEQFF; abundance: many; d_gene: .; j_gene: TRBJ2-1; v_gene: TRBV12-3/TRBV12-4
CDR3nt: TGTGCCAGCAGCGGAACAGGGCTGGACACCGGGGAGCTGTTTTTT; CDR3aa: CASSGTGLDTGELFF; abundance: many; d_gene: .; j_gene: TRBJ2-2; v_gene: TRBV9
CDR3nt: TGTGCCAGCAGCCCCCATGTAGCGGACACAGATACGCAGTATTTT; CDR3aa: CASSPHVADTDTQYF; abundance: many; d_gene: .; j_gene: TRBJ2-3; v_gene: TRBV5-5
CDR3nt: TGTGCCACCAGCAGAGACAGGGCCAGGGGAGAGACCCAGTACTTC; CDR3aa: CATSRDRARGETQYF; abundance: .; d_gene: .; j_gene: TRBJ2-5; v_gene: TRBV15